Listed here are 11 T cell receptor beta chains from one sample, sequenced in a study of cytomegalovirus exposure and HLA in healthy donors. The study ran its PCR with 60 Vbeta and 13 Jbeta primers. TCRdb keeps only in-frame clones here, not all; method: immunoSEQ multiplex PCR. Found here are approximately 140,000 clones; the top ten clones hold less than 3.5%. Sequenced input: PBMCs. The receptors come from a man in his forties in good health and CMV-seronegative.

V and J are TRBV5-1 and TRBJ2-7; D is ambiguous. CDR1 and CDR2 (germline): SGHRS, YFSETQ. V dropped 4 bases and J dropped 2 bases, with 10 bases sitting between them. The CDR3 spans 13 residues. The DNA of the CDR3 is TGCGCCAGCAGCGCCGGGTCACCCTACGAGCAGTACTTC. Protein product: CASSAGSPYEQYF.

J is TRBJ1-6 and V is TRBV14; the match to TRBD1 covers 7 bases. V lost 1 base to trimming and J lost 5 bases; unmatched junction nucleotides: 5. The CDR3 is 16 amino acids. In germline, CDR1 is SGHDN, CDR2 FVKESK. CDR3 sequence: CASSQGGTVNNSPLHF. The DNA of the CDR3 is TGTGCCAGCAGCCAAGGCGGGACAGTCAATAATTCACCCCTCCACTTT.

The chain uses TRBV6-4 and TRBJ2-1; a possible D gene is TRBD2 (5 bases). This CDR3 is 14 amino acids long. Germline V gene lookup returns CDR1 MRHNA and CDR2 SNTAGT. Deletions cut 0 bases from V and 3 bases from J, with 6 bases between. CDR3 region: CASSDSLDYNEQFF. DNA of the CDR3: TGTGCCAGCAGTGACTCACTAGACTACAATGAGCAGTTCTTC.

The rearrangement uses TRBV5-1 and TRBJ1-1; D not resolved. The length of the CDR3 is 14 residues. V lost 4 bases, J lost 1 base, and 11 bases lay in between. Germline values: CDR1 SGHRS, CDR2 YFSETQ. The CDR3 spells CASSPFDTNTEAFF. In nucleotides, the CDR3 is TGCGCCAGCAGCCCATTTGACACGAACACTGAAGCTTTCTTT. Filled out from reference TRBV5-1 and TRBJ1-1, the complete variable domain reads KAGVTQTPRYLIKTRGQQVTLSCSPISGHRSVSWYQQTPGQGLQFLFEYFSETQRNKGNFPGRFSGRQFSNSRSEMNVSTLELGDSALYLCASSPFDTNTEAFFGQGTRLTVV.

The chain uses TRBV19 and TRBJ1-1, with D possibly matching TRBD1 (5 bases). The CDR3 totals 17 residues. Trimming left V 1 base short and J 1 base short, with 16 bases between. Germline loops: CDR1 LNHDA, CDR2 SQIVND (reference sequence). This CDR3 reads CASSIGYVGGSNTEAFF. CDR3 in DNA: TGTGCCAGTAGTATAGGGTATGTCGGGGGATCGAACACTGAAGCTTTCTTT.

This chain uses TRBV7-2 with TRBJ1-2; 9 nucleotides match TRBD1. The CDR3 runs 15 residues. With V trimmed by 0 bases and J by 4 bases, 3 bases remained unmatched. Germline CDR1 is SGHTA and CDR2 is FQGNSA. CDR3 bases: TGTGCCAGCAGCTTAGCACAGGGGGCGGGCTATGGCTACACCTTC. Amino acid sequence: CASSLAQGAGYGYTF.

V is TRBV5-1 and J is TRBJ2-7, with TRBD2 as a possible D gene (6 bases). Trimming pared 4 bases from V and 4 bases from J, leaving 24 bases between. This CDR3 has 17 residues. CDR1 is SGHRS and CDR2 is YFSETQ in the germline V gene. The DNA of the CDR3 is TGCGCCAGCAGCGTTACAACCGGGACTCTAAACCAGTACGAGCAGTACTTC. Its translation is CASSVTTGTLNQYEQYF. Variable domain in full (rest from reference TRBV5-1 and TRBJ2-7): KAGVTQTPRYLIKTRGQQVTLSCSPISGHRSVSWYQQTPGQGLQFLFEYFSETQRNKGNFPGRFSGRQFSNSRSEMNVSTLELGDSALYLCASSVTTGTLNQYEQYFGPGTRLTVT.

J is TRBJ2-6 and V is TRBV7-2, with a possible D match to TRBD1 (5 bases). The V end lost 9 bases, the J end lost 0 bases, and 9 bases lay between the germline ends. This CDR3 contains 14 residues. The germline V gene has CDR1 SGHTA and CDR2 FQGNSA. The CDR3 protein is CASTGDSGANVLTF. The CDR3 DNA reads TGTGCCAGTACAGGAGACTCTGGGGCCAACGTCCTGACTTTC.

The chain uses TRBV5-4 and TRBJ2-5; D is undetermined. The CDR3 is made up of 13 amino acids. The V gene's germline CDR1 is SGHNT and CDR2 YYREEE (reference sequence). The V gene lost 4 bases and the J gene lost 0 bases, with 7 bases spanning the gap. The CDR3 DNA reads as TGTGCCAGCAGCCTTTTGTACCAAGAGACCCAGTACTTC. It is translated as CASSLLYQETQYF.

The rearrangement uses TRBV4-3 and TRBJ2-1; 12 positions agree with TRBD2. There are 16 residues in the CDR3. Germline V gives CDR1 LGHNA, CDR2 YSLEER. Losses at the gene ends were 0 bases for V and 4 bases for J; bases not matched to a gene: 1. CDR3: CASSQDLAGGYNEQFF. In DNA form, the CDR3 reads TGCGCCAGCAGCCAAGATCTAGCGGGGGGGTACAATGAGCAGTTCTTC.

Notes on this clone: The same CDR3 arises from other DNA sequences in this sample as well. The rearrangement joins TRBV7-9 to TRBJ1-1, with a possible D match to TRBD1 (5 bases). This CDR3 has 13 amino acids. Trimming removed 5 bases from V and 1 base from J, with 8 bases in between. The V gene's germline CDR1 is SEHNR and CDR2 FQNEAQ (reference sequence). CDR3 DNA sequence: TGTGCCAGCAGCACTACAGGGAACACTGAAGCTTTCTTT. Translating it yields CASSTTGNTEAFF.